This T cell receptor beta chain was sequenced in a study of T cell responses to AZD1222 COVID-19 vaccine. The wider study: Second-dose schedules of about 4 or about 12 weeks were combined. General study results and limits: Unmutated variant regions are reportedly targeted by nearly half of spike-specific TCRs. Repertoire sampling was restricted to post-peak T cell response timepoints. Spike-specific TCRs gained breadth and depth after people received two AZD1222 doses.

Some clones are missing from TCRdb's copy, which holds only in-frame ones; the method was immunoSEQ multiplex PCR. Seen here are fewer than 150,000 clones, roughly 84% observed once, and the top ten hold roughly 10%. To note about this clone: Its antigen is unknown.

This CDR3 is 15 amino acids long. V lost 1 base and J lost 3; bases outside the gene matches: 4. From germline, CDR1 is SGHNT and CDR2 YYREEE (reference sequence). The sample consisted of peripheral blood, taken on day 0 of AZD1222 vaccination. The chain recombines TRBV5-4 with TRBJ2-7, with 10 bases identical to TRBD1. The clonotype was recovered from an adult in good health. CDR3 nucleotide sequence: TGTGCCAGCAGCTTGTCGGGACAGGGGATCTACGAGCAGTACTTC. It codes for CASSLSGQGIYEQYF.